A selection of T cell receptor beta chains follows, all from one sample in a study of T-cell reconstitution after alpha-beta-depleted transplantation in children. TCRdb reprocessed the PCR reads via MiXCR and lists one record per CDR3 protein. The sample includes some 830,000 distinct CDR3 sequences, approximately 15% seen only once; the top ten take approximately 5%. The sample in question was PBMCs, mostly from graft donor cells, obtained 360 days after TCRalphabeta/CD19-depleted stem cell transplant. These receptor sequences come from a male patient under 18 who had a stem cell transplant for acute lymphoblastic leukemia, so the T cells may come from the graft donor. The CDR3 runs from the conserved cysteine through the conserved F or W. The D gene is left open where the match is weak. A row's size may be missing; if present it is once, few, many or a size class.

d_call: -; j_call: TRBJ2-1; cdr3_length: 13; clone_size: -; v_call: TRBV19; cdr3_nt: TGTGCCAGTAGCGGGGGAGGACGCAATGAGCAGTTCTTC; cdr3_aa: CASSGGGRNEQFF
d_call: -; j_call: TRBJ2-5; cdr3_length: 15; clone_size: -; v_call: TRBV4-1; cdr3_nt: TGCGCCAGCAGCCAAGAGGCGGCCTTGGGGGGGACCCAGTACTTC; cdr3_aa: CASSQEAALGGTQYF
d_call: TRBD2; j_call: TRBJ2-7; cdr3_length: 16; clone_size: few; v_call: TRBV9; cdr3_nt: TGTGCCAGCAGCCCCCCTCTAGCGGGAGCTACCTACGAGCAGTACTTC; cdr3_aa: CASSPPLAGATYEQYF
d_call: -; j_call: TRBJ2-7; cdr3_length: 20; clone_size: few; v_call: TRBV9; cdr3_nt: TGTGCCAGCAGCCCCCCACAAGCAAAGGGGAGCGGTTTTAGCTCCTACGAGCAGTACTTC; cdr3_aa: CASSPPQAKGSGFSSYEQYF
d_call: -; j_call: TRBJ2-7; cdr3_length: 15; clone_size: -; v_call: TRBV12-3/TRBV12-4; cdr3_nt: TGTGCCAGCACTCCCTGGGGTAGCGGAGATTACGAGCAGTACTTC; cdr3_aa: CASTPWGSGDYEQYF
d_call: -; j_call: TRBJ2-3; cdr3_length: 13; clone_size: -; v_call: TRBV29-1; cdr3_nt: TGCAGCGTAGCGGGTCGATTCACAGATACGCAGTATTTT; cdr3_aa: CSVAGRFTDTQYF
d_call: -; j_call: TRBJ2-4; cdr3_length: 14; clone_size: few; v_call: TRBV20-1; cdr3_nt: TGCAGTGCAAGAGGGGGACTAGCCAAAAACATTCAGTACTTC; cdr3_aa: CSARGGLAKNIQYF
d_call: -; j_call: TRBJ1-2; cdr3_length: 17; clone_size: -; v_call: TRBV13; cdr3_nt: TGTGCCAGCAGCTCTATCCTCATGGGCAGAAGCGAGTATGGCTACACCTTC; cdr3_aa: CASSSILMGRSEYGYTF
d_call: -; j_call: TRBJ2-2; cdr3_length: 14; clone_size: -; v_call: TRBV27; cdr3_nt: TGTGCCAGCGCTGACATACGTAACACCGGGGAGCTGTTTTTT; cdr3_aa: CASADIRNTGELFF
d_call: -; j_call: TRBJ1-5; cdr3_length: 16; clone_size: few; v_call: TRBV7-9; cdr3_nt: TGTGCCAGCAGCCCCCGGGGAGGGGCTAACAATCAGCCCCAGCATTTT; cdr3_aa: CASSPRGGANNQPQHF
d_call: TRBD1; j_call: TRBJ1-2; cdr3_length: 15; clone_size: few; v_call: TRBV10-3; cdr3_nt: TGTGCCATCAGTGAGCCGGGACAGGAATTCTATGGCTACACCTTC; cdr3_aa: CAISEPGQEFYGYTF
d_call: -; j_call: TRBJ1-2; cdr3_length: 13; clone_size: -; v_call: TRBV29-1; cdr3_nt: TGCAGCGTTGAGAGGCGGAGCAACTATGGCTACACCTTC; cdr3_aa: CSVERRSNYGYTF
d_call: -; j_call: TRBJ2-2; cdr3_length: 16; clone_size: -; v_call: TRBV7-9; cdr3_nt: TGTGCCAGCAGTCACACAGGACCGGGGGACACCGGGGAGCTGTTTTTT; cdr3_aa: CASSHTGPGDTGELFF
d_call: TRBD2; j_call: TRBJ2-2; cdr3_length: 15; clone_size: many; v_call: TRBV2; cdr3_nt: TGTGCCAGCAGCCCACTTGCGGGAGTTACCGGGGAGCTGTTTTTT; cdr3_aa: CASSPLAGVTGELFF
d_call: TRBD2; j_call: TRBJ2-1; cdr3_length: 17; clone_size: few; v_call: TRBV6-5; cdr3_nt: TGTGCCAGCAGTTACACCGCCGGGACTAGCGGGATAAATGAGCAGTTCTTC; cdr3_aa: CASSYTAGTSGINEQFF
d_call: TRBD2; j_call: TRBJ2-7; cdr3_length: 13; clone_size: few; v_call: TRBV12-3/TRBV12-4; cdr3_nt: TGTGCCAGCAGTTCGCGGGAGAGCTACGAGCAGTACTTC; cdr3_aa: CASSSRESYEQYF
d_call: TRBD1; j_call: TRBJ2-5; cdr3_length: 15; clone_size: -; v_call: TRBV6-2/TRBV6-3; cdr3_nt: TGTGCCAGCAGTTACTCCCTGACAGGGCAAGAGACCCAGTACTTC; cdr3_aa: CASSYSLTGQETQYF
d_call: -; j_call: TRBJ2-5; cdr3_length: 15; clone_size: few; v_call: TRBV3-1; cdr3_nt: TGTGCCAGCAGCCAAGAGGAGAGGGGAAGGTCGACCCAGTACTTC; cdr3_aa: CASSQEERGRSTQYF
d_call: -; j_call: TRBJ2-7; cdr3_length: 16; clone_size: -; v_call: TRBV4-1; cdr3_nt: TGCGCCAGCAGCCAAGACAACGGTCTTAGCTCCTACGAGCAGTACTTC; cdr3_aa: CASSQDNGLSSYEQYF
d_call: TRBD2; j_call: TRBJ2-1; cdr3_length: 16; clone_size: few; v_call: TRBV9; cdr3_nt: TGTGCCAGCAGCGTAGTGGTAGCGGGAGAGTACAATGAGCAGTTCTTC; cdr3_aa: CASSVVVAGEYNEQFF
d_call: TRBD1; j_call: TRBJ2-7; cdr3_length: 16; clone_size: -; v_call: TRBV7-3; cdr3_nt: TGTGCCAGCAGCTTAACAGACAGGGTACGGATCTACGAGCAGTACTTC; cdr3_aa: CASSLTDRVRIYEQYF
d_call: -; j_call: TRBJ2-1; cdr3_length: 16; clone_size: -; v_call: TRBV6-5; cdr3_nt: TGTGCCAGCAGTTACTCACTGGAGGTCGTGGACAATGAGCAGTTCTTC; cdr3_aa: CASSYSLEVVDNEQFF
d_call: -; j_call: TRBJ2-1; cdr3_length: 15; clone_size: -; v_call: TRBV7-9; cdr3_nt: TGTGCCAGCAGCTTAGATGGGGCTCCCAGGAATGAGCAGTTCTTC; cdr3_aa: CASSLDGAPRNEQFF
d_call: TRBD1; j_call: TRBJ2-7; cdr3_length: 15; clone_size: -; v_call: TRBV4-1; cdr3_nt: TGCGCCAGCAGCCAAGCCTTAATGACAGGGAAGGAGCAGTACTTC; cdr3_aa: CASSQALMTGKEQYF
d_call: -; j_call: TRBJ1-2; cdr3_length: 17; clone_size: few; v_call: TRBV7-9; cdr3_nt: TGTGCCAGCAGCTTAAACCTGGACGGGCTGCACAACTATGGCTACACCTTC; cdr3_aa: CASSLNLDGLHNYGYTF
d_call: -; j_call: TRBJ2-7; cdr3_length: 13; clone_size: -; v_call: TRBV29-1; cdr3_nt: TGCAGCGCCTCTTTCGGGACTGACTACGAGCAGTACTTC; cdr3_aa: CSASFGTDYEQYF
d_call: TRBD2; j_call: TRBJ2-3; cdr3_length: 15; clone_size: -; v_call: TRBV10-1; cdr3_nt: TGCGCCAGCAGTAAAGCGGGGCTTGACACAGATACGCAGTATTTT; cdr3_aa: CASSKAGLDTDTQYF
d_call: TRBD2; j_call: TRBJ2-7; cdr3_length: 17; clone_size: -; v_call: TRBV27; cdr3_nt: TGTGCCAGCAGTTTTCTCCGACTAGCGGGAACCTCCTACGAGCAGTACTTC; cdr3_aa: CASSFLRLAGTSYEQYF
d_call: -; j_call: TRBJ1-1; cdr3_length: 14; clone_size: -; v_call: TRBV12-3/TRBV12-4; cdr3_nt: TGTGCCAGCAGTTATGGGGCAGGAGACACTGAAGCTTTCTTT; cdr3_aa: CASSYGAGDTEAFF
d_call: -; j_call: TRBJ2-5; cdr3_length: 16; clone_size: -; v_call: TRBV4-2; cdr3_nt: TGTGCCAGCAGCCAAGAGGTCGACCCGCAATCAGAGACCCAGTACTTC; cdr3_aa: CASSQEVDPQSETQYF
d_call: TRBD2; j_call: TRBJ2-3; cdr3_length: 16; clone_size: once; v_call: TRBV27; cdr3_nt: TGTGCCAGCAGTTACACCGGGACTAGCGGGCCAGATACGCAGTATTTT; cdr3_aa: CASSYTGTSGPDTQYF
d_call: -; j_call: TRBJ2-2; cdr3_length: 14; clone_size: -; v_call: TRBV9; cdr3_nt: TGTGCCAGCAGCACTAACCCGTTCGGTGGGGAGCTGTTTTTT; cdr3_aa: CASSTNPFGGELFF
d_call: -; j_call: TRBJ2-3; cdr3_length: 13; clone_size: few; v_call: TRBV12-3/TRBV12-4; cdr3_nt: TGTGCCAGCACCCCTAGAAACACAGATACGCAGTATTTT; cdr3_aa: CASTPRNTDTQYF
d_call: -; j_call: TRBJ2-5; cdr3_length: 15; clone_size: -; v_call: TRBV20-1; cdr3_nt: TGCAGTGCTAGCCCCAATCGCAACTACCAAGAGACCCAGTACTTC; cdr3_aa: CSASPNRNYQETQYF
d_call: TRBD1; j_call: TRBJ2-7; cdr3_length: 15; clone_size: few; v_call: TRBV7-6; cdr3_nt: TGTGCCAGCAGCTCAGGACAGGGGACAGGCCACGAGCAGTACTTC; cdr3_aa: CASSSGQGTGHEQYF
d_call: TRBD2; j_call: TRBJ2-5; cdr3_length: 19; clone_size: -; v_call: TRBV29-1; cdr3_nt: TGCAGCTCTCCAGGGGGAGTTACCGGGGGACTAGCGGGACGGGAGACCCAGTACTTC; cdr3_aa: CSSPGGVTGGLAGRETQYF
d_call: TRBD2; j_call: TRBJ2-7; cdr3_length: 15; clone_size: -; v_call: TRBV5-1; cdr3_nt: TGCGCCAGCAGCTTGGTACTCAGGGAGGGCTACGAGCAGTACTTC; cdr3_aa: CASSLVLREGYEQYF
d_call: -; j_call: TRBJ1-5; cdr3_length: 17; clone_size: -; v_call: TRBV27; cdr3_nt: TGTGCCAGCAGCCACGCAGGGGATCCCTTTGGGAATCAGCCCCAGCATTTT; cdr3_aa: CASSHAGDPFGNQPQHF
d_call: TRBD1; j_call: TRBJ2-1; cdr3_length: 14; clone_size: few; v_call: TRBV5-1; cdr3_nt: TGCGCCAGCAGCCCCAGGGGGTACCACAATGAGCAGTTCTTC; cdr3_aa: CASSPRGYHNEQFF
d_call: -; j_call: TRBJ1-1; cdr3_length: 15; clone_size: many; v_call: TRBV12-3/TRBV12-4; cdr3_nt: TGTGCCAGCAGTTTTTCCAGGGCCATGAACACTGAAGCTTTCTTT; cdr3_aa: CASSFSRAMNTEAFF
d_call: TRBD1; j_call: TRBJ1-1; cdr3_length: 14; clone_size: many; v_call: TRBV7-2; cdr3_nt: TGTGCCAGCAGCTTCCAGGGGGCTATCGACTTAGCTTTCTTT; cdr3_aa: CASSFQGAIDLAFF
d_call: TRBD2; j_call: TRBJ2-5; cdr3_length: 16; clone_size: -; v_call: TRBV29-1; cdr3_nt: TGCAGCGTTGCGACTAGCGGTATACACCCACAAGAGACCCAGTACTTC; cdr3_aa: CSVATSGIHPQETQYF
d_call: -; j_call: TRBJ2-5; cdr3_length: 15; clone_size: few; v_call: TRBV12-3/TRBV12-4; cdr3_nt: TGTGCCAGCAGTTTCCGTCCTCCTTCCTACGAGACCCAGTACTTC; cdr3_aa: CASSFRPPSYETQYF
d_call: -; j_call: TRBJ2-1; cdr3_length: 12; clone_size: -; v_call: TRBV15; cdr3_nt: TGTGCCACCAGCGTACAGGGCTATGAGCAGTTCTTC; cdr3_aa: CATSVQGYEQFF